A single sample is the source of the 29 T cell receptor beta chains below, sequenced in a study of cytomegalovirus exposure and HLA in healthy donors. Primers included in the PCR were 60 Vbeta and 13 Jbeta primers. This table comes from immunoSEQ multiplex PCR, and its TCRdb copy is limited to in-frame clones, with some not included. This sample has about 120,000 clones, with more than 60% found just once. The sequenced sample was PBMCs. The origin of the receptors is a woman aged 40 to 50 in good health and CMV-seropositive.

CDR3 coding DNA: TGTGCCAGTAGTACCGGACAGACCTACGAGCAGTACTTC. Protein: CASSTGQTYEQYF. This sequence joins TRBV19 and TRBJ2-7; a possible D gene is TRBD1 (6 bases). The germline gives CDR1 LNHDA, CDR2 SQIVND (reference sequence). This CDR3 has 13 residues. V was pared by 4 bases and J by 2 bases, with 9 bases between.

The chain carries TRBV10-3 and TRBJ1-1; D not resolved. The CDR3 is 12 residues long. Trimming cost V 4 bases and J 8 bases, with 11 bases left between them. Per the germline V gene, CDR1 is ENHRY and CDR2 is SYGVKD. The CDR3 loop is CAISGGTPEAFF. For the CDR3, the DNA is TGTGCCATCAGTGGAGGAACACCAGAAGCTTTCTTT.

V usage is TRBV9 and J usage is TRBJ2-3; 8 bases fit TRBD2. The CDR3 contains 18 residues. The V gene's germline CDR1 is SGDLS and CDR2 YYNGEE. V lost 2 bases, J lost 1 base, and 12 bases stayed unmatched. In DNA, the CDR3 is TGTGCCAGCAGCGTCCGGCTCTATACTAGCGGCGGCACAGATACGCAGTATTTT. Its translation is CASSVRLYTSGGTDTQYF.

This chain links TRBV10-1 with TRBJ2-7; 15 bases align to TRBD2. Germline V lookup: CDR1 WNHNN, CDR2 SYGVQD (reference sequence). V lost 3 bases and J lost 2; bases outside the gene matches: 2. The CDR3 extends over 16 amino acids. Here the CDR3 DNA reads TGCGCCAGCAGTGACGGGACTAGCGGGAGGACCTACGAGCAGTACTTC. Amino acid sequence: CASSDGTSGRTYEQYF.

V and J are TRBV7-6 and TRBJ1-1; no firm D call. V lost 5 bases to trimming and J lost 2 bases, with 9 bases between them. This CDR3 is built from 13 residues. Per the germline V gene, CDR1 is SGHVS and CDR2 is FNYEAQ. The CDR3, as DNA: TGTGCCAGCAGCCCCGGACTAAACACTGAAGCTTTCTTT. It codes for CASSPGLNTEAFF.

The chain uses TRBV4-3 and TRBJ2-3, with D possibly TRBD2 on 6 matching bases. The germline V and J ends were trimmed by 0 bases and 6 bases, with 13 bases remaining between them. Germline V gives CDR1 LGHNA, CDR2 YSLEER. The CDR3 has 15 amino acids. The CDR3 coding sequence is TGCGCCAGCAGCCAAGATCGGGGGTTTAGGGATACGCAGTATTTT. It translates to CASSQDRGFRDTQYF.

This rearrangement joins TRBV6-5 to TRBJ2-5, with D possibly being TRBD2 (7 bases). Trimming removed 8 bases at V and 5 bases at J, with 12 bases between. CDR1 MNHEY and CDR2 SVGAGI come from the germline V gene. There are 12 residues in the CDR3. This CDR3 is CASRGARETQYF. The CDR3 DNA sequence: TGTGCCAGCCGGGGGGCCAGGGAGACCCAGTACTTC.

The chain uses TRBV14 and TRBJ1-6; no firm D call. The germline gives CDR1 SGHDN, CDR2 FVKESK. The germline V and J ends were trimmed by 2 bases and 7 bases, with 6 bases remaining between them. The CDR3 runs 13 residues. This chain's CDR3 is CASSQLGNSPLHF. The CDR3 nucleotides read TGTGCCAGCAGCCAACTAGGCAATTCACCCCTCCACTTT.

This chain connects TRBV5-1 to TRBJ2-3, with 12 positions matching TRBD2. With 3 bases clipped from V and 5 bases from J, the junction kept 10 bases outside the gene matches. The CDR3 sequence is 17 residues long. Germline V gene data show CDR1 as SGHRS and CDR2 as YFSETQ. The CDR3 protein is CASSWESSGGAEDTQYF. Written as DNA, the CDR3 is TGCGCCAGCAGCTGGGAGTCTAGCGGGGGGGCTGAAGATACGCAGTATTTT.

To note about this clone: Sequence at one end of the junction differs from germline and may be a read error. The chain carries TRBV7-9 and TRBJ2-3; a possible D gene is TRBD2 (7 bases). Germline lookup yields CDR1 SEHNR and CDR2 FQNEAQ (reference sequence). The CDR3 runs 15 residues. CDR3 region: CSSRKGGGGTDTQYF. In nucleotides, the CDR3 is TGTTCCAGCAGAAAAGGAGGGGGGGGGACAGATACGCAGTATTTT.

A few counts support this clone. This rearrangement joins TRBV5-1 to TRBJ2-3, with 9 bases lining up with TRBD1. The CDR3 is made up of 14 amino acids. J gave up 5 bases and V 5 bases, and 6 bases lay outside the gene matches. CDR1 and CDR2 (germline): SGHRS, YFSETQ. CDR3 protein: CASRSGTGIDTQYF. CDR3 coding DNA: TGCGCCAGCAGGAGCGGGACAGGGATAGATACGCAGTATTTT.

The gene calls are TRBV9 and TRBJ2-7, with TRBD1 as a possible D gene (6 bases). This CDR3 is built from 13 residues. Trimming took off 0 bases at V and 4 bases at J, with 8 bases between the two ends. Germline values: CDR1 SGDLS, CDR2 YYNGEE. The CDR3, as DNA: TGTGCCAGCAGCGTAGGACAGGTTTACGAGCAGTACTTC. It encodes CASSVGQVYEQYF.

The chain combines TRBV10-3 with TRBJ1-2; no firm D call. The CDR3 totals 13 residues. Germline CDR1 is ENHRY and CDR2 is SYGVKD. V lost 4 bases to trimming and J lost 8 bases, with 14 bases between them. CDR3 bases: TGTGCCATCAGTGTAGATCCGCCGCGGGGCTACACCTTC. Translation gives CAISVDPPRGYTF.

V gene TRBV5-4 combines with J gene TRBJ2-3, with 8 bases lining up with TRBD2. The germline V gene encodes CDR1 SGHNT and CDR2 YYREEE (reference sequence). This CDR3 is built from 14 residues. After removal of 2 bases from V and 5 bases from J, the junction contained 4 bases not matched to a gene. The CDR3 nucleotides read TGTGCCAGCAGCTTAGCGGGAGTTAAAGATACGCAGTATTTT. This translates into CASSLAGVKDTQYF.

This clone was recorded a few times. The V and J genes are TRBV6-4 and TRBJ1-2, with 8 bases aligning to TRBD1. V lost 3 bases to trimming and J lost 8 bases; unmatched junction nucleotides: 5. Germline CDR1 MRHNA, CDR2 SNTAGT. The length of the CDR3 is 13 residues. This CDR3 reads CASSDGRGQGYTF. In DNA, the CDR3 is TGTGCCAGCAGTGATGGCAGGGGGCAGGGCTACACCTTC.

This clone occurred a few times. The chain is built from TRBV19 and TRBJ2-4; possibly TRBD1 for D (5 bases). CDR1 is LNHDA and CDR2 is SQIVND in the germline V gene (reference sequence). This CDR3 spans 13 amino acids. V lost 7 bases and J 2 bases, leaving 9 bases between the germline ends. The CDR3: CASMQGTKNIQYF. Here the CDR3 DNA reads TGTGCCAGTATGCAGGGAACCAAAAACATTCAGTACTTC.

The chain combines TRBV5-1 with TRBJ2-5, with 10 bases aligning to TRBD1. The CDR3 has 14 amino acids. Germline values: CDR1 SGHRS, CDR2 YFSETQ. The J segment lost 4 bases and the V segment lost 4 bases, leaving 4 bases of the junction unmatched. For the CDR3, the DNA is TGCGCCAGCAGCCTCGGACAGGGGGTAGAGACCCAGTACTTC. Protein product: CASSLGQGVETQYF.

This clone has a handful of counts. The chain links TRBV18 to TRBJ1-4; D gene uncertain. The length of the CDR3 is 11 residues. V lost 2 bases and J 9 bases, leaving 4 bases between the germline ends. Per germline, CDR1 KGHSH and CDR2 LQKENI. Here the CDR3 reads CASSPEKKLFF. Here the CDR3 DNA reads TGTGCCAGCTCACCAGAGAAAAAACTGTTTTTT.

The V call is TRBV28, the J call TRBJ1-1; possibly TRBD1 for D (5 bases). The length of the CDR3 is 14 residues. Per the germline V gene, CDR1 is MDHEN and CDR2 is SYDVKM. Trimming shortened V by 3 bases and J by 1 base, and 9 bases separated the two germline ends. The CDR3 spells CASSLQGPNTEAFF. In nucleotides, the CDR3 is TGTGCCAGCAGTTTGCAGGGCCCGAACACTGAAGCTTTCTTT.

V and J are TRBV30 and TRBJ2-3; 7 positions match TRBD1. In germline, CDR1 is GTSNPN, CDR2 SVGIG (reference sequence). V was pared by 0 bases and J by 10 bases, with 13 bases of the junction left unmatched. This CDR3 region has 15 residues. The CDR3 here is CAWSVRTGAALPQYF. In nucleotides, the CDR3 is TGTGCCTGGAGTGTACGCACAGGGGCGGCCCTCCCGCAGTATTTT.

The chain carries TRBV2 and TRBJ1-6; the match to TRBD1 covers 8 bases. Germline V gene sequence: CDR1 SNHLY, CDR2 FYNNEI. This CDR3 spans 15 amino acids. V was clipped by 4 bases and J by 7 bases; unmatched bases: 6. The CDR3 protein is CASSATDRENSPLHF. The CDR3 nucleotides are TGTGCCAGCAGTGCGACGGACAGGGAGAATTCACCCCTCCACTTT.

The chain carries TRBV6-1 and TRBJ1-2; 11 bases align to TRBD1. The V and J ends lost 2 bases and 4 bases, in that order; junction bases with no gene match: 6. Germline V lookup: CDR1 MNHNS, CDR2 SASEGT. The CDR3 has 16 amino acids. The CDR3 DNA reads as TGTGCCAGCAGTGAACGGTGGACAGGGGGCATCTATGGCTACACCTTC. Encoded protein: CASSERWTGGIYGYTF.

The CDR3 DNA is TGTGCCAGCAGCTTAGATATAGGAGCGGCCAGGGGGTACAATGAGCAGTTCTTC. Translation gives CASSLDIGAARGYNEQFF. The V and J genes are TRBV11-3 and TRBJ2-1; 7 positions match TRBD1. Unmatched junction bases numbered 12, after V lost 0 bases and J lost 4 bases. CDR1 and CDR2 from the germline V gene are SGHNT and YENEEA. This CDR3 is built from 18 residues.

V gene TRBV6-1 combines with J gene TRBJ1-2; D remains unclear. The CDR3 has 14 amino acids. CDR1 is MNHNS, CDR2 SASEGT, per germline. The V end was cut by 2 bases, the J end by 6 bases, with 13 bases between. CDR3 DNA: TGTGCCAGCAGTGAAACCCGCGGGTCGAATGGCTACACCTTC. This sequence encodes CASSETRGSNGYTF.

The chain links TRBV7-6 to TRBJ2-7; D might be TRBD1 (5 bases). The germline V gene encodes CDR1 SGHVS and CDR2 FNYEAQ. The CDR3 has 14 amino acids. V was pared by 5 bases and J by 3 bases, with 14 bases between. The CDR3 reads CASSHKDRNYEQYF. The CDR3 DNA is TGTGCCAGCAGCCATAAAGACAGAAACTACGAGCAGTACTTC.

The chain combines TRBV5-3 with TRBJ2-2; D is possibly TRBD2 (5 bases). TRBV5-3 is known as an ORF, though its function is uncertain. The CDR3 extends over 16 amino acids. V gave up 0 bases and J gave up 7 bases, with 16 bases separating them. CDR3 coding DNA: TGTGCCAGAAGCTTGGCCCGGGGAGAGTATCACGGGGAGCTGTTTTTT. Its protein product is CARSLARGEYHGELFF.

V and J are TRBV19 and TRBJ1-1; D unclear. CDR1 and CDR2 (germline): LNHDA, SQIVND (reference sequence). The CDR3 totals 15 residues. The ends were cut back, 8 bases at V and 0 bases at J, with 16 bases in the middle. CDR3 coding DNA: TGTGCCAGTTTCAGTTCACAGATCATGAACACTGAAGCTTTCTTT. Its protein product is CASFSSQIMNTEAFF.

The genes are TRBV7-9 and TRBJ1-1; D is undetermined. Trimming took 4 bases from V and 11 from J, leaving 17 bases between them. Germline values: CDR1 SEHNR, CDR2 FQNEAQ (reference sequence). The CDR3 is made up of 13 amino acids. This chain's CDR3 is CASSSSGEGHAFF. In nucleotides, the CDR3 is TGTGCCAGCAGCTCTTCCGGGGAGGGTCATGCTTTCTTT.

The chain carries TRBV7-6 and TRBJ2-5; TRBD1 matches 8 bases. This CDR3 is built from 16 residues. The germline V gene has CDR1 SGHVS and CDR2 FNYEAQ. Trimming at V came to 1 base and at J to 2 bases, leaving 6 bases not matched to a gene. The CDR3: CASSLGTGTLQETQYF. CDR3 in DNA: TGTGCCAGCAGCTTAGGGACAGGGACCTTACAAGAGACCCAGTACTTC.